The sequence of this T cell receptor beta chain was determined in a study of blood T cells in healthy people across ages. The use of a sample-barcoded 5' primer and a J-beta primer mix characterized a second PCR of 7 to 11 cycles. Using its own MiXCR run on the 5' RACE reads, TCRdb lists one record per CDR3 protein. This sample carries 1.5 million to 2 million distinct CDR3 sequences, 28% of them seen once, and the ten largest clones take more than 6%. Isolation recovered at least 6.5 million PBMCs from every sample. This CDR3 is 16 amino acids long. CDR1 MDHEN and CDR2 SYDVKM come from the germline V gene. This clonotype was observed a few times.

The TCR was taken from a woman aged 30 to 39 in good health. Sequenced sample: blood. The chain links TRBV28 to TRBJ2-7; 14 bases match TRBD2. With the DNA end fitting TRBJ2-5 better, the J assignment may be wrong. CDR3 protein: CASSPRLAGGLATQYF. In DNA, the CDR3 is TGTGCCAGCAGTCCCCGACTAGCGGGAGGGCTAGCGACCCAGTACTTC.